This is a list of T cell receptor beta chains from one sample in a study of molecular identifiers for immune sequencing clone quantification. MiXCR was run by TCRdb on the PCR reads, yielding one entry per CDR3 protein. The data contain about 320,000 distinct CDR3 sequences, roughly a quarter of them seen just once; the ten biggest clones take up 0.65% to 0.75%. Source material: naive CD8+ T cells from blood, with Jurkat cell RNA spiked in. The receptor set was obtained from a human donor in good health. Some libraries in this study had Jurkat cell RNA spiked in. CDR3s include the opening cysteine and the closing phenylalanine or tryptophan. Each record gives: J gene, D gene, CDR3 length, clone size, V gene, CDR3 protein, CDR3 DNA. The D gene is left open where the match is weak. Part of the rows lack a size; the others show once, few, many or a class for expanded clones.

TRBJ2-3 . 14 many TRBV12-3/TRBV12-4 CASSFQILGDTQYF TGTGCCAGCAGTTTCCAAATCCTTGGCGATACGCAGTATTTT
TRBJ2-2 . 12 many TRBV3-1 CASSRYTGELFF TGTGCCAGCAGCCGATACACCGGGGAGCTGTTTTTT
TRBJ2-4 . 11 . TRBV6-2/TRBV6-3 CASSYGGHYVF TGTGCCAGCAGCTACGGGGGACACTACGTCTTC
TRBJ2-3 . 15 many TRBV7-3 CASSLTPGDGDTQYF TGTGCCAGCAGCTTAACGCCGGGAGATGGAGATACGCAGTATTTT
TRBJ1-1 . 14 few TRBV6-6 CASSTLEGTAEAFF TGTGCCAGCAGTACCCTGGAGGGGACCGCTGAAGCTTTCTTT
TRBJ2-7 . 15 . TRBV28 CASSSLTVRVYEQYF TGTGCCAGCAGCTCGCTCACGGTCAGGGTTTACGAGCAGTACTTC
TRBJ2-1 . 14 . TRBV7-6 CASSLAGADNEQFF TGTGCCAGCAGCTTAGCGGGGGCCGACAATGAGCAGTTCTTC
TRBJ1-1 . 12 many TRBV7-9 CASSKHDTEAFF TGTGCCAGCAGCAAACACGACACTGAAGCTTTCTTT
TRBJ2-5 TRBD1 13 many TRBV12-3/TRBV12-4 CASRLGQLETQYF TGTGCCAGCAGATTGGGACAGCTAGAGACCCAGTACTTC
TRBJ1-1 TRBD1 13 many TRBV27 CASQRQGGTEAFF TGTGCCAGCCAAAGGCAGGGGGGCACTGAAGCTTTCTTT
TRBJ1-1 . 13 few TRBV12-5 CASGMDSYAEAFF TGTGCTAGTGGTATGGACAGCTACGCTGAAGCTTTCTTT
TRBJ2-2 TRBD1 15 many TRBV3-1 CASSLGTGIPGELFF TGTGCCAGCAGCCTTGGGACAGGGATACCCGGGGAGCTGTTTTTT
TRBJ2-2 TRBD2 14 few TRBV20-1 CSASGGAKPGELFF TGCAGTGCCAGCGGGGGGGCGAAGCCCGGGGAGCTGTTTTTT
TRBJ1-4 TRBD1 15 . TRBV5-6 CASRSRTGRNEKLFF TGTGCCAGCAGGTCAAGGACAGGGCGAAATGAAAAACTGTTTTTT
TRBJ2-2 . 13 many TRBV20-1 CSARAPNTGELFF TGCAGTGCTAGAGCTCCGAACACCGGGGAGCTGTTTTTT
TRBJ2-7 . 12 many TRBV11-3 CASSLDSSEQYF TGTGCCAGCAGCTTAGATTCTTCTGAGCAGTACTTC
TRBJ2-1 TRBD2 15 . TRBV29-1 CSVEDAAGEYNEQFF TGCAGCGTTGAAGACGCAGCGGGAGAGTACAATGAGCAGTTCTTC
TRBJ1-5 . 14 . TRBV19 CASREQFSNQPQHF TGTGCCAGTAGAGAACAGTTTAGCAATCAGCCCCAGCATTTT
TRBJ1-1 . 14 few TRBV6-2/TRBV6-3 CASSYSTGLPEAFF TGTGCCAGCAGTTACTCGACGGGGTTACCTGAAGCTTTCTTT
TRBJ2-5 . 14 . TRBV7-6 CASSAPGLGQTQYF TGTGCCAGCTCAGCCCCCGGGCTGGGTCAGACCCAGTACTTC
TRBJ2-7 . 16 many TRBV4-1 CASSREQVPSSYEQYF TGCGCCAGCAGCCGTGAACAGGTCCCGAGCTCCTACGAGCAGTACTTC
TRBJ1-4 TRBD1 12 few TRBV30 CAQGQGVEKLFF TGTGCCCAGGGACAGGGAGTGGAAAAACTGTTTTTT
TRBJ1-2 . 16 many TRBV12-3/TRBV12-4 CASSKPGTEGNYGYTF TGTGCCAGCAGTAAACCTGGGACGGAGGGGAACTATGGCTACACCTTC
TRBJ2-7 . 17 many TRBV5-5 CASSREISSTQDYEQYF TGTGCCAGCAGCCGGGAGATTAGCTCGACACAAGACTACGAGCAGTACTTC
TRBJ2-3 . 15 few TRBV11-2 CASSLGGFSTDTQYF TGTGCCAGCAGCCTAGGGGGATTTAGCACAGATACGCAGTATTTT
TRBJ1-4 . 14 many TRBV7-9 CASSLAVRGEKLFF TGTGCCAGCAGCTTAGCGGTCCGCGGTGAAAAACTGTTTTTT
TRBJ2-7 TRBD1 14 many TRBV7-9 CASSLTGGWDEQYF TGTGCCAGCAGCCTGACAGGGGGCTGGGACGAGCAGTACTTC
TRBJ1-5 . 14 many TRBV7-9 CASSPQDIIQPQHF TGTGCCAGCAGCCCCCAGGATATTATTCAGCCCCAGCATTTT
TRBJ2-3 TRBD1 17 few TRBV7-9 CASSLTEGTGDTDTQYF TGTGCCAGCAGCTTAACGGAGGGGACAGGGGATACAGATACGCAGTATTTT
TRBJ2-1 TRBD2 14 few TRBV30 CAWSELAGIDEQFF TGTGCCTGGAGTGAACTAGCGGGGATAGATGAGCAGTTCTTC
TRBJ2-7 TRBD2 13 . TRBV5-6 CACSWGGSYEQYF TGTGCCTGCAGCTGGGGGGGGTCTTACGAGCAGTACTTC
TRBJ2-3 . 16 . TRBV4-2 CASSQDGLPVTDTQYF TGTGCCAGCAGCCAAGATGGGTTACCGGTCACAGATACGCAGTATTTT
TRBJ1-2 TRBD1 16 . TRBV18 CASSPPMQGAYYGYTF TGTGCCAGCTCACCACCGATGCAGGGGGCTTACTATGGCTACACCTTC
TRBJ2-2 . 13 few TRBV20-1 CSARDLGAGELFF TGCAGTGCTAGAGATTTAGGGGCCGGGGAGCTGTTTTTT
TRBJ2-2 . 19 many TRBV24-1 CATSEALGRGTLHTGELFF TGTGCCACCAGTGAAGCCCTTGGCAGGGGAACCCTACACACCGGGGAGCTGTTTTTT
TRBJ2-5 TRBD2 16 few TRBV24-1 CATSPGVGGSQETQYF TGTGCCACCAGTCCGGGCGTCGGGGGGAGCCAAGAGACCCAGTACTTC
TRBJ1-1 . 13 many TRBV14 CASSHGGWAEAFF TGTGCCAGCAGCCATGGGGGGTGGGCTGAAGCTTTCTTT
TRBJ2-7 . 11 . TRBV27 CASGTPYEQYF TGTGCCAGCGGGACCCCCTACGAGCAGTACTTC
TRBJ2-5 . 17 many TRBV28 CASSPPARQLKGETQYF TGTGCCAGCAGTCCGCCGGCCCGACAGCTTAAGGGGGAGACCCAGTACTTC
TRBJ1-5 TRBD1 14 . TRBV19 CATWGRGNNQPQHF TGTGCCACCTGGGGCAGGGGGAACAATCAGCCCCAGCATTTT
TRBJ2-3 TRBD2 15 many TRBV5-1 CASSLLAGGSDTQYF TGCGCCAGCAGCTTGTTAGCGGGAGGAAGCGATACGCAGTATTTT
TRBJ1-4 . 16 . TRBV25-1 CASSEGYAWGNEKLFF TGTGCCAGCAGTGAGGGCTATGCTTGGGGGAATGAAAAACTGTTTTTT
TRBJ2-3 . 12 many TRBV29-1 CSVGDLTDTQYF TGCAGCGTTGGGGACCTCACAGATACGCAGTATTTT
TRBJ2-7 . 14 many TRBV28 CASTGARAGYEQYF TGTGCCAGCACGGGGGCCCGGGCCGGCTACGAGCAGTACTTC
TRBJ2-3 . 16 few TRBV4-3 CASSQDPAGLTDTQYF TGCGCCAGCAGCCAAGACCCCGCGGGCCTCACAGATACGCAGTATTTT
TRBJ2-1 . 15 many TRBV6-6 CASSSGLFTYNEQFF TGTGCCAGCAGTTCTGGCCTATTTACCTACAATGAGCAGTTCTTC
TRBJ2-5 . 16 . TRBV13 CASSSSDSPASETQYF TGTGCCAGCAGCTCCTCGGACAGCCCGGCGTCAGAGACCCAGTACTTC
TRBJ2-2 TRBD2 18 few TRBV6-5 CASSWTSGGHKNTGELFF TGTGCCAGCAGTTGGACTAGCGGGGGACACAAGAACACCGGGGAGCTGTTTTTT
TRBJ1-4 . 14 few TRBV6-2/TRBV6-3 CASSYLSVGEKLFF TGTGCCAGCAGTTACCTGTCGGTCGGTGAAAAACTGTTTTTT
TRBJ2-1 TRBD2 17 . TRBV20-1 CSARAWAVAGAANEQFF TGCAGTGCTAGAGCCTGGGCAGTAGCGGGAGCGGCTAATGAGCAGTTCTTC
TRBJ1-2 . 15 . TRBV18 CASSPARDTNYGYTF TGTGCCAGCTCACCAGCGAGGGACACTAACTATGGCTACACCTTC
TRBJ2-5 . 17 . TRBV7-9 CASSATDRGFAQEPQYF TGTGCCAGCAGTGCTACCGACCGGGGTTTTGCGCAGGAGCCCCAGTACTTC